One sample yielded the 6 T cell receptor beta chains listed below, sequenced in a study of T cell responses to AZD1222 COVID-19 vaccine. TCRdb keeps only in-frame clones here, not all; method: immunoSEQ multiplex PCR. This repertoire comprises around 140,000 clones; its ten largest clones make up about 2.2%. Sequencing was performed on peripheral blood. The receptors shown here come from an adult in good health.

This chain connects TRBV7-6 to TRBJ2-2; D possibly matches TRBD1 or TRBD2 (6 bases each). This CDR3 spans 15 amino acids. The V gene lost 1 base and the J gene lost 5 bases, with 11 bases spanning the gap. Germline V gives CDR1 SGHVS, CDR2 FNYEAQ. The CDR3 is CASSLDGGSTGELFF. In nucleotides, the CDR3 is TGTGCCAGCAGCTTAGACGGGGGCTCAACCGGGGAGCTGTTTTTT.

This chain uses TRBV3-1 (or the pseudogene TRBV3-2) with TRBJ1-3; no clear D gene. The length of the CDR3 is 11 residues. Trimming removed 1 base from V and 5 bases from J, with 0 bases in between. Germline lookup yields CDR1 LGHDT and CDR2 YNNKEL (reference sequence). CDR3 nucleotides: TGTGCCAGCAGCCAAGGAAACACCATATATTTT. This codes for CASSQGNTIYF.

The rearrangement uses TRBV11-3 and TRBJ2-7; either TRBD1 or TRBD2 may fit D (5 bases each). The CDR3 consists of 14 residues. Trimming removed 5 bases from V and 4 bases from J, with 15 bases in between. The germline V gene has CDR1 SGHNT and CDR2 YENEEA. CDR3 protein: CASSPRGQGYEQYF. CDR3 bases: TGTGCCAGCAGCCCAAGAGGGCAGGGATACGAGCAGTACTTC.

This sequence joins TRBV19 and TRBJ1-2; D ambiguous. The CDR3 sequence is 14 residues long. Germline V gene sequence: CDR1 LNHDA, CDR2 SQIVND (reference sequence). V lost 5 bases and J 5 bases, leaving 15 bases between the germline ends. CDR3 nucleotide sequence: TGTGCCAGTAGTGACCGTGGGCAGGCGTATGGCTACACCTTC. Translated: CASSDRGQAYGYTF. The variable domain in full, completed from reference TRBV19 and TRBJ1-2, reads DGGITQSPKYLFRKEGQNVTLSCEQNLNHDAMYWYRQDPGQGLRLIYYSQIVNDFQKGDIAEGYSVSREKKESFPLTVTSAQKNPTAFYLCASSDRGQAYGYTFGSGTRLTVV.

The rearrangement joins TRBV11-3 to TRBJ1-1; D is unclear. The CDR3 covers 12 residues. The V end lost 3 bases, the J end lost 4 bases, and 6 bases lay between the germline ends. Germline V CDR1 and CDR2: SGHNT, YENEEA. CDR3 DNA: TGTGCCAGCAGCTTTGGGAGCACTGAAGCTTTCTTT. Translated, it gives CASSFGSTEAFF. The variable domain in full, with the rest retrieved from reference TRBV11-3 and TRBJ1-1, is EAGVVQSPRYKIIEKKQPVAFWCNPISGHNTLYWYLQNLGQGPELLIRYENEEAVDDSQLPKDRFSAERLKGVDSTLKIQPAELGDSAVYLCASSFGSTEAFFGQGTRLTVV.

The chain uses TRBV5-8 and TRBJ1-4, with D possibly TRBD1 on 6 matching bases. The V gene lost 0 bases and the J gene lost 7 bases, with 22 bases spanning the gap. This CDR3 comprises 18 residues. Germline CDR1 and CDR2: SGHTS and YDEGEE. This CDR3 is CASSLGAAGTTSGEKLFF. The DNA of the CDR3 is TGTGCCAGCAGCTTGGGAGCGGCAGGGACAACGTCGGGTGAAAAACTGTTTTTT.